The 11 T cell receptor beta chains reported below all come from one sample, sequenced in a study of cytomegalovirus exposure and HLA in healthy donors. PCR amplification relied on 60 Vbeta primers (plus 13 Jbeta primers). The data were produced by immunoSEQ multiplex PCR, yet TCRdb's version contains in-frame clones alone and is incomplete. Of some 120,000 clones listed, under 85% were seen once; the top ten hold around 3.9%. The sample taken for sequencing was PBMCs. The receptors were sampled from a human donor in good health.

The chain links TRBV11-2 to TRBJ1-6; the D gene is possibly TRBD1 (6 bases). The CDR3 covers 15 residues. Germline lookup yields CDR1 SGHAT and CDR2 FQNNGV. The V end lost 1 base, the J end lost 10 bases, and 14 bases lay between the germline ends. The CDR3 region is CASSLGGGRESPLHF. DNA for the CDR3: TGTGCCAGCAGCTTAGGAGGGGGTAGAGAATCACCCCTCCACTTT.

This chain joins TRBV5-1 and TRBJ1-1, with 7 bases fitting TRBD1. With 7 bases clipped from V and 4 bases from J, the junction kept 16 bases outside the gene matches. Germline V gene lookup returns CDR1 SGHRS and CDR2 YFSETQ. The CDR3 loop spans 16 amino acids. The CDR3: CASSLITGDMGTEAFF. CDR3 in DNA: TGCGCCAGCTCCCTGATCACAGGGGATATGGGCACTGAAGCTTTCTTT.

J is TRBJ1-2 and V is TRBV29-1, with 10 positions matching TRBD1. V gave up 1 base and J gave up 7 bases; unmatched junction bases: 9. There are 15 residues in the CDR3. CDR1 SQVTM and CDR2 ANQGSEA come from the germline V gene. CDR3 in amino acids: CSVEGLGDRGGGYTF. For the CDR3, the DNA is TGCAGCGTTGAAGGGTTGGGGGACAGGGGTGGTGGCTACACCTTC.

V and J are TRBV25-1 and TRBJ1-2; 9 bases agree with TRBD1. The CDR3 totals 13 residues. The V gene end was trimmed by 4 bases and the J gene end by 6 bases; junction bases not matched to a gene: 3. Germline-derived CDR1 and CDR2 are MGHDK and SYGVNS. CDR3 DNA sequence: TGTGCCAGCAGTGCGGGACAGGGCCATGGCTACACCTTC. It specifies CASSAGQGHGYTF.

A single count supports this clone. The V gene is TRBV19, the J gene TRBJ1-1; TRBD1 agrees at 9 bases. Germline V CDR1 and CDR2: LNHDA, SQIVND (reference sequence). The ends lost 5 bases at V and 1 base at J; junction bases unmatched: 8. This CDR3 contains 16 residues. The CDR3: CASSALQGAGNTEAFF. CDR3 DNA: TGTGCCAGTAGTGCCCTACAGGGGGCTGGGAACACTGAAGCTTTCTTT.

The V and J genes are TRBV19 and TRBJ1-1; a possible D gene is TRBD1 (6 bases). The CDR3 contains 15 residues. With 1 base removed from V and 4 bases from J, the gap between germline ends came to 13 bases. Germline CDR1 is LNHDA and CDR2 is SQIVND (reference sequence). Here the CDR3 reads CASSIVGARSTEAFF. CDR3 sequence (DNA): TGTGCCAGTAGTATAGTGGGGGCGCGAAGCACTGAAGCTTTCTTT.

V and J are TRBV9 and TRBJ2-7; 7 nucleotides agree with TRBD2. CDR1 is SGDLS, CDR2 YYNGEE, per germline. The CDR3 spans 14 residues. V trimming: 2 bases; J trimming: 1 base; junction bases outside the gene matches: 3. The CDR3 region is CASSVTSASYEQYF. The CDR3 DNA follows: TGTGCCAGCAGCGTCACTAGCGCGTCCTACGAGCAGTACTTC. Complete variable domain (other parts from reference TRBV9 and TRBJ2-7): DSGVTQTPKHLITATGQRVTLRCSPRSGDLSVYWYQQSLDQGLQFLIQYYNGEERAKGNILERFSAQQFPDLHSELNLSSLELGDSALYFCASSVTSASYEQYFGPGTRLTVT.

This CDR3 is CAISEASTGNTEAFF. CDR3 nucleotide sequence: TGTGCCATCAGTGAGGCATCGACAGGGAACACTGAAGCTTTCTTT. This chain uses TRBV10-3 with TRBJ1-1, with D possibly TRBD1 on 6 matching bases. The germline gives CDR1 ENHRY, CDR2 SYGVKD. Trimming removed 2 bases at V and 1 base at J, with 11 bases between. The CDR3 loop spans 15 amino acids.

Comments on this clone: This CDR3 is also generated by other DNA sequences in the sample. The chain uses TRBV20-1 and TRBJ2-1; no clear D. Germline V gene data show CDR1 as DFQATT and CDR2 as SNEGSKA (reference sequence). This CDR3 has 11 amino acids. V was shortened by 6 bases and J by 10 bases, with 13 bases between the two germline ends. CDR3 sequence (DNA): TGCAGTGCCCGGGTGGCTGGGGAGCAGTTCTTC. Translation: CSARVAGEQFF.

This chain joins TRBV5-1 and TRBJ1-1, with 10 bases fitting TRBD1. Germline lookup yields CDR1 SGHRS and CDR2 YFSETQ. CDR3 length: 16 amino acids. J lost 3 bases, V lost 4 bases, and 9 bases had no gene match. The CDR3 sequence is CASSHLTGGRDTEAFF. CDR3 bases: TGCGCCAGCAGCCACTTGACAGGGGGCCGGGACACTGAAGCTTTCTTT.

V gene TRBV19 combines with J gene TRBJ2-7; 10 nucleotides line up with TRBD2. CDR1 and CDR2 (germline): LNHDA, SQIVND (reference sequence). The CDR3 totals 16 residues. Trimming took 3 bases from V and 5 from J; bases not matched to a gene: 10. DNA for the CDR3: TGTGCCAGTAGTATCCTGACACTAGCGGGAATGGACGAGCAGTACTTC. It yields the protein CASSILTLAGMDEQYF.